This T cell receptor (beta chain) came from a study of cytomegalovirus exposure and HLA in healthy donors. Overall study results and limits: Researchers had no immune exposure information except CMV serostatus available.

PCR used 60 Vbeta primers and 13 Jbeta primers. Sequencing used immunoSEQ multiplex PCR; TCRdb keeps in-frame clones, though not all of them. The sample carries about 180,000 clones, more than 75% recorded once. A note on this clone: Its antigen is not identified.

The sequenced material came from PBMCs. This clonotype was sampled from a woman aged 30 to 39 in good health and CMV-seropositive.

DNA of the CDR3: TGTGCCAGCAGTCCCGCTCGTAGTCAGCCCCAGCATTTT. It is translated as CASSPARSQPQHF. This rearrangement joins TRBV6-6 to TRBJ1-5, with D unclear. The V gene lost 5 bases and the J gene lost 6 bases, with 11 bases spanning the gap. The CDR3 spans 13 residues. Germline CDR1 reads MNHNY; CDR2 reads SVGAGI (reference sequence).